This TCR beta chain originates from a study of read filtering for tumor transcriptome and immune sequencing. To note about this clonotype: Its specificity is unknown. One junction end does not reproduce the germline sequence, and a read error may be involved.

The study's findings and limits: The sorted CD138-negative fraction was a mixed bone marrow immune population, not purified T cells.

Molecular barcoded adaptors covering alpha/delta and beta/gamma chains were used on 400 to 450 ng RNA. Each CDR3 protein gets one entry after TCRdb re-called the reads with MiXCR. The sample includes some 46,000 distinct CDR3 sequences, 20% of them seen just once. Sequencing input: a population of CD138-negative cells sorted from bone marrow. The source is a donor older than 35 with multiple myeloma.

The CDR3 sequence is CASGSTSGSNKQFF. Written as DNA, the CDR3 is TGTGCCAGCGGCTCGACTAGCGGGAGCAATAAGCAGTTCTTC. The chain joins TRBV7-9 to TRBJ2-1; 12 positions match TRBD2. This CDR3 has 14 residues. The germline gives CDR1 SEHNR, CDR2 FQNEAQ (reference sequence).